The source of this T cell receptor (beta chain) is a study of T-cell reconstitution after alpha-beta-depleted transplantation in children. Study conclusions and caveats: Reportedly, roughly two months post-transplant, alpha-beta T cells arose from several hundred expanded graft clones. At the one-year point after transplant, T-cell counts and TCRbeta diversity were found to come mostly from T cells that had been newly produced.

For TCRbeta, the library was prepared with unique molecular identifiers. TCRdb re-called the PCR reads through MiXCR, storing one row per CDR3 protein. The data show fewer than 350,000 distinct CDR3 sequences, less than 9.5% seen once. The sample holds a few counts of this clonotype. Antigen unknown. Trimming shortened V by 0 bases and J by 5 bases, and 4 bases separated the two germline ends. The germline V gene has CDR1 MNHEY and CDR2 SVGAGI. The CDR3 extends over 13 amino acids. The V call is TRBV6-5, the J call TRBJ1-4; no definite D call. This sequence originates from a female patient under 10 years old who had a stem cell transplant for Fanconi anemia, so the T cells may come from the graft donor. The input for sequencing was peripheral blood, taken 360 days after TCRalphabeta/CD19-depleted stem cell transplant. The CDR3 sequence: CASSYSGNEKLFF. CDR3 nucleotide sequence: TGTGCCAGCAGTTACTCAGGGAATGAAAAACTGTTTTTT.